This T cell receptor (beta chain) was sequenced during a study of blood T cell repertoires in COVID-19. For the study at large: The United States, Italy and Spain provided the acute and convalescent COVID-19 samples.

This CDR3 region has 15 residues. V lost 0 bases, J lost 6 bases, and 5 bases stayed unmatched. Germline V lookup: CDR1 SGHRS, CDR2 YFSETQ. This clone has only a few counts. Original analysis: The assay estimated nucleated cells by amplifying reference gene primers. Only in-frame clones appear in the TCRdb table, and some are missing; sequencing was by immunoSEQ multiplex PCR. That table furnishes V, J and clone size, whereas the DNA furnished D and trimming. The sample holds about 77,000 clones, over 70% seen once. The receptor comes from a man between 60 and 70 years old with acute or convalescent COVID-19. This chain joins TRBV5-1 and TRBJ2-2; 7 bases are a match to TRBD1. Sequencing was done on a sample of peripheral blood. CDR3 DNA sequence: TGCGCCAGCAGCTTGGCAACAGGGGAGTCCGGGGAGCTGTTTTTT. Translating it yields CASSLATGESGELFF. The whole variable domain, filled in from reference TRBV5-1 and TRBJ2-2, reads KAGVTQTPRYLIKTRGQQVTLSCSPISGHRSVSWYQQTPGQGLQFLFEYFSETQRNKGNFPGRFSGRQFSNSRSEMNVSTLELGDSALYLCASSLATGESGELFFGEGSRLTVL.